The 6 T cell receptor beta chains given below trace back to one sample, sequenced in a study of blood T cells in healthy people across ages (dated by TCRdb to between 2014 and 2017). Library prep was done by 5' RACE. Sequencing took place on an Illumina HiSeq 2500. A second PCR of roughly 6 to 12 cycles was run with a J-beta primer mix and a sample-barcoded 5' primer. TCRdb applied fastp at Q25 and MiXCR to the public reads, then kept only in-frame beta chains. Rows with one shared CDR3 protein collapse into an entry with the most common genes and DNA. The table for this sample lists about 720,000 distinct CDR3 sequences; just under 25% of them were counted only once. The top ten clonotypes cover more than 3% of the sample. These data are also associated with another study on T cells of mothers and their children.

Sequenced: blood. The receptors stem from a boy younger than 18 in good health.

The genes are TRBV3-1 and TRBJ2-3, with TRBD1 as a possible D gene (5 bases). This CDR3 is built from 13 residues. CDR1 and CDR2 from the germline V gene are LGHDT and YNNKEL (reference sequence). With 5 bases removed from V and 4 bases from J, the gap between germline ends came to 10 bases. The CDR3 loop reads CASSARGADTQYF. The DNA of the CDR3 is TGTGCCAGCAGCGCAAGGGGCGCAGATACGCAGTATTTT.

This clonotype was seen only once. The rearrangement links TRBV7-2 to TRBJ2-4, with 10 bases lining up with TRBD1. The CDR3 is made up of 17 amino acids. V lost 4 bases to trimming and J lost 2 bases; unmatched junction nucleotides: 8. Germline values: CDR1 SGHTA, CDR2 FQGNSA. The CDR3 coding sequence is TGTGCCAGCAGCTACCAAAGACAGGGGGCCTCCAAAAACATTCAGTACTTC. Translating it yields CASSYQRQGASKNIQYF. The variable domain in full, completed from reference TRBV7-2 and TRBJ2-4, reads GAGVSQSPSNKVTEKGKDVELRCDPISGHTALYWYRQSLGQGLEFLIYFQGNSAPDKSGLPSDRFSAERTGGSVSTLTIQRTQQEDSAVYLCASSYQRQGASKNIQYFGAGTRLSVL.

This clonotype has just a few counts. The chain joins TRBV4-2 to TRBJ1-2; a weak D match, TRBD1 (5 bases). V lost 1 base and J lost 3, with 18 bases in between. Germline CDR1 LGHNA, CDR2 YNFKEQ. CDR3 length equals 17 residues. The CDR3 sequence: CASSQGPTGGVHYGYTF. DNA of the CDR3: TGTGCCAGCAGCCAAGGGCCAACAGGAGGGGTACACTATGGCTACACCTTC.

The table lists this clonotype with a few counts. This sequence joins TRBV6-6 and TRBJ1-4, with 7 bases identical to TRBD1. Germline V lookup: CDR1 MNHNY, CDR2 SVGAGI (reference sequence). With V trimmed by 5 bases and J by 6 bases, 3 bases remained unmatched. CDR3 length: 13 residues. Here the CDR3 reads CASSGDSDEKLFF. The CDR3 nucleotides read TGTGCCAGCAGTGGGGACAGCGATGAAAAACTGTTTTTT.

J is TRBJ1-2 and V is TRBV5-1; TRBD1 matches at 7 bases. Germline V gene lookup returns CDR1 SGHRS and CDR2 YFSETQ. V shed 0 bases, J shed 4 bases, and the junction held 6 bases outside the gene matches. This CDR3 is 15 amino acids long. The CDR3 nucleotides read TGCGCCAGCAGCTTGGGAGGGGGCCGAGGCTATGGCTACACCTTC. It codes for CASSLGGGRGYGYTF.

The gene calls are TRBV7-8 and TRBJ2-1; 10 nucleotides agree with TRBD1. The DNA end lines up better with TRBJ2-7; the J call may be wrong. The CDR3 consists of 14 residues. CDR1 SGHVS and CDR2 FQNEAQ come from the germline V gene. The CDR3 sequence: CASSLNDRGLEQYF. The CDR3 bases are TGTGCCAGCAGCTTAAACGACAGGGGGCTCGAGCAGTACTTC.